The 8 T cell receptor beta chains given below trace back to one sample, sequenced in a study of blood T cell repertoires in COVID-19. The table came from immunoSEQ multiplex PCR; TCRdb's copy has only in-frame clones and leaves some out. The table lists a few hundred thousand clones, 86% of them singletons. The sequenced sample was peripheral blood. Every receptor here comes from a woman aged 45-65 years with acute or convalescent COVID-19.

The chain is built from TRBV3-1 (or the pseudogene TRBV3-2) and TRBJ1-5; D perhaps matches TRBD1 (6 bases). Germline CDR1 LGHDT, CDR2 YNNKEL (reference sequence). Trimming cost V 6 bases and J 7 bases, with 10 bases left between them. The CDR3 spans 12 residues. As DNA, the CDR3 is TGTGCCAGCAGTATGAGGGGGCAGCCCCAGCATTTT. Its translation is CASSMRGQPQHF.

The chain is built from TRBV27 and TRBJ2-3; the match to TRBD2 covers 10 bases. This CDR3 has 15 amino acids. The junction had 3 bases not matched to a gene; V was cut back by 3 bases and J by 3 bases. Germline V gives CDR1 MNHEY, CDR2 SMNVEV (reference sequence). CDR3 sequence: CASSFPSGSTDTQYF. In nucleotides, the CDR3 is TGTGCCAGCAGTTTTCCTAGCGGGAGTACAGATACGCAGTATTTT.

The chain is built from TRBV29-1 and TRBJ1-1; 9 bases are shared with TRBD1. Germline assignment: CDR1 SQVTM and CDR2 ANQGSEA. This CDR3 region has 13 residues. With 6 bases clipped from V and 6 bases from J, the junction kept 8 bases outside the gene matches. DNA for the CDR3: TGCAGCGTGAGGGGGACAGGGATACCTGAAGCTTTCTTT. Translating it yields CSVRGTGIPEAFF.

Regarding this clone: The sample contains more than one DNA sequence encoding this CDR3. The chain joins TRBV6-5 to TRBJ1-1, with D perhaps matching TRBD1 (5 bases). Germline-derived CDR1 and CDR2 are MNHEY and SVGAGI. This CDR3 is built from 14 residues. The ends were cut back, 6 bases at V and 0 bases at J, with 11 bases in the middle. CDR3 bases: TGTGCCAGCAGACCAGGACAACTGAACACTGAAGCTTTCTTT. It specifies CASRPGQLNTEAFF.

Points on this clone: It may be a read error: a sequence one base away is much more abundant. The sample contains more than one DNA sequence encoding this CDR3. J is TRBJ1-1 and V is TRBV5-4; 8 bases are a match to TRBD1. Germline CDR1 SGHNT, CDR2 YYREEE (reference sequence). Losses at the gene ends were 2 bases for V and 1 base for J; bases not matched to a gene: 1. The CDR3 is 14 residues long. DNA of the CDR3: TGTGCCAGCAGCTTAGACAGGGGGAACACTGAAGCTTTCTTT. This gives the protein CASSLDRGNTEAFF.

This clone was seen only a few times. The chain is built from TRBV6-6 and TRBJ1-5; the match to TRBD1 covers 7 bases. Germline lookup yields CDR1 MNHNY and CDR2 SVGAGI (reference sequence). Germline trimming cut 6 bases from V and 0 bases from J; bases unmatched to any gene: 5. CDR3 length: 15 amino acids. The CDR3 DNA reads TGTGCCAGCAGGGAGGGGGCGATTAGCAATCAGCCCCAGCATTTT. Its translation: CASREGAISNQPQHF.

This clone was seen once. The CDR3 DNA reads TGCGCCAGCAGGGGACAGGGGGGGCCCTACAATGAGCAGTTCTTC. Translating it yields CASRGQGGPYNEQFF. The chain employs TRBV5-1 and TRBJ2-1; 11 bases agree with TRBD1. The CDR3 has 15 amino acids. V shed 5 bases, J shed 2 bases, and the junction held 3 bases outside the gene matches. Germline loops: CDR1 SGHRS, CDR2 YFSETQ.

In DNA form, the CDR3 reads TGCAGCGTTGAAGTGGGGGGGCAAGGGGAAAAACTGTTTTTT. It translates to CSVEVGGQGEKLFF. J is TRBJ1-4 and V is TRBV29-1; TRBD1 might be the D (6 bases). Germline lookup yields CDR1 SQVTM and CDR2 ANQGSEA. The V end was cut by 1 base, the J end by 8 bases, with 14 bases between. The CDR3 has 14 amino acids.